These 22 T cell receptor beta chains were all obtained from the same sample, sequenced in a study of T-cell reconstitution after alpha-beta-depleted transplantation in children (dated by TCRdb to between 2015 and 2016). Library construction relied on PCR. Sequencer: Illumina HiSeq 2500. To normalize quantification of the TCRbeta repertoire, the TCR libraries were built with molecular barcoding that relied on unique molecular identifiers. Through fastp at Q25 and MiXCR, TCRdb rebuilt clones from the public reads, retaining in-frame beta chains. Every distinct CDR3 protein forms one entry, paired with its most common genes and DNA. Recorded for this sample are about 640,000 distinct CDR3 sequences; around a sixth of them occurred a single time. Jointly, the top ten make up about 1.1% of the sample. The starting material was PBMCs from the stem cell graft donor, obtained from the stem cell graft. The receptors were sampled from a human donor who donated a stem cell graft to a child with acute myeloid leukemia.

This clonotype occurred a few times. This chain uses TRBV5-1 with TRBJ2-1, with TRBD2 identical over 14 bases. After removal of 5 bases from V and 4 bases from J, the junction contained 5 bases not matched to a gene. The CDR3 consists of 16 residues. The germline CDR1 and CDR2 sequences are SGHRS and YFSETQ. CDR3 sequence: CASRTSGGATYNEQFF. CDR3 in DNA: TGCGCCAGCAGGACTAGCGGGGGGGCCACATACAATGAGCAGTTCTTC.

This clonotype was recorded at least ten times. The J gene is TRBJ2-5, the V gene TRBV20-1; 11 nucleotides line up with TRBD2. This CDR3 has 16 amino acids. J was trimmed by 5 bases and V by 6 bases; bases with no gene match: 14. In germline, CDR1 is DFQATT, CDR2 SNEGSKA (reference sequence). The CDR3 protein is CSAPLLLAGARETQYF. In DNA, the CDR3 is TGCAGTGCGCCGCTGTTACTAGCGGGGGCAAGGGAGACCCAGTACTTC.

This clonotype was seen a few times. The chain employs TRBV10-3 and TRBJ1-5; 7 nucleotides line up with TRBD1. Trimming cost V 0 bases and J 5 bases; bases outside gene matches: 10. The CDR3 loop spans 17 amino acids. CDR1 and CDR2 (germline): ENHRY, SYGVKD. The CDR3 loop reads CAISESPRDREHQPQHF. The DNA for the CDR3 is TGTGCCATCAGTGAGTCGCCCCGAGACAGGGAGCATCAGCCCCAGCATTTT.

The sample holds many counts of this clonotype. The chain combines TRBV7-2 with TRBJ1-4; the match to TRBD1 covers 9 bases. There are 15 residues in the CDR3. The V segment lost 2 bases and the J segment 8 bases; nucleotides outside the gene matches: 6. Germline CDR1 is SGHTA and CDR2 is FQGNSA. CDR3 region: CASSLRGQGWEKLFF. CDR3 DNA sequence: TGTGCCAGCAGCTTAAGGGGACAGGGATGGGAAAAACTGTTTTTT.

This sequence joins TRBV4-1 and TRBJ1-1, with TRBD1 matching 8 bases. The CDR3 contains 17 residues. Germline V gene data show CDR1 as MGHRA and CDR2 as YSYEKL. Trimming at V came to 4 bases and at J to 2 bases, leaving 12 bases not matched to a gene. CDR3: CASSPSPPGQGNTEAFF. The CDR3 DNA follows: TGCGCCAGCAGCCCATCCCCTCCCGGACAGGGAAACACTGAAGCTTTCTTT.

This clonotype has a count of ten or more. V and J are TRBV25-1 and TRBJ2-1; the D gene is possibly TRBD1 (6 bases). CDR1 is MGHDK, CDR2 SYGVNS, per germline. The ends were cut back, 8 bases at V and 4 bases at J, with 6 bases in the middle. The length of the CDR3 is 11 residues. The CDR3 DNA is TGTGCCAGCGGACAGTACAATGAGCAGTTCTTC. It codes for CASGQYNEQFF.

This chain connects TRBV24-1 to TRBJ2-4, with 8 bases matching TRBD1. The V gene's germline CDR1 is KGHDR and CDR2 SFDVKD. V dropped 2 bases and J dropped 3; count of bases not matched to a gene: 2. The CDR3 has 15 residues. CDR3 in amino acids: CATSDSDRDKNIQYF. In DNA form, the CDR3 reads TGTGCCACCAGTGATTCGGACAGGGACAAAAACATTCAGTACTTC.

This clonotype was detected ten times or more. The V gene is TRBV20-1, the J gene TRBJ2-1, with D possibly matching TRBD2 (6 bases). The CDR3 has 13 residues. Trimming shortened V by 6 bases and J by 5 bases, and 14 bases separated the two germline ends. The germline CDR1 and CDR2 sequences are DFQATT and SNEGSKA (reference sequence). CDR3 amino acids: CSATSTQNNEQFF. The DNA for the CDR3 is TGCAGTGCCACTAGCACCCAGAACAATGAGCAGTTCTTC.

This clonotype was seen ten or more times. This rearrangement joins TRBV20-1 to TRBJ1-5; a weak D match, TRBD1 (5 bases). CDR3 length equals 14 residues. CDR1 and CDR2 from the germline V gene are DFQATT and SNEGSKA (reference sequence). Trimming removed 3 bases at V and 0 bases at J, with 9 bases between. The CDR3 sequence is CSASPGYSNQPQHF. The CDR3 DNA sequence: TGCAGTGCTAGTCCAGGGTATAGCAATCAGCCCCAGCATTTT.

This clonotype came up a few times. The genes are TRBV20-1 and TRBJ1-5; weak D call: TRBD1 (5 bases). Germline V gives CDR1 DFQATT, CDR2 SNEGSKA (reference sequence). The CDR3 is 13 amino acids. V shed 3 bases and J shed 6 bases, with 12 bases lying between them. The CDR3: CSASFGGTQPQHF. The DNA of the CDR3 is TGCAGTGCTAGTTTTGGGGGTACTCAGCCCCAGCATTTT.

This clonotype was observed a few times. The chain has TRBV7-2 and TRBJ1-3; the D gene is possibly TRBD1 (5 bases). Trimming took 6 bases from V and 0 from J, leaving 15 bases between them. The CDR3 is 16 residues long. Germline V CDR1 and CDR2: SGHTA, FQGNSA. The CDR3 here is CASRRQQDLSGNTIYF. The CDR3 region has the DNA TGTGCCAGCAGACGCCAACAGGATCTCTCTGGAAACACCATATATTTT.

The rearrangement joins TRBV11-3 to TRBJ2-5; either TRBD1 or TRBD2 may supply D (5 bases each). The CDR3 has 14 residues. Per germline, CDR1 SGHNT and CDR2 YENEEA. V lost 5 bases and J 5 bases, leaving 15 bases between the germline ends. The CDR3 loop is CASSPGTDAETQYF. The CDR3 region has the DNA TGTGCCAGCAGCCCCGGGACGGATGCGGAGACCCAGTACTTC.

There are many counts of this clonotype. V is TRBV7-6 and J is TRBJ2-2, with D possibly being TRBD1 (7 bases). The length of the CDR3 is 17 residues. V gave up 0 bases and J gave up 5 bases, with 16 bases separating them. CDR1 is SGHVS and CDR2 is FNYEAQ in the germline V gene. Here the CDR3 reads CASSLAEGASPTGELFF. In DNA, the CDR3 is TGTGCCAGCAGCTTAGCGGAGGGGGCCTCTCCTACCGGGGAGCTGTTTTTT.

In this sample, this clonotype turned up a few times. This sequence joins TRBV5-1 and TRBJ1-5; D is possibly TRBD1 (5 bases). The CDR3 has 13 amino acids. Trimming took off 3 bases at V and 6 bases at J, with 10 bases between the two ends. CDR1 and CDR2 (germline): SGHRS, YFSETQ. In nucleotides, the CDR3 is TGCGCCAGCAGCTGGGTGGGGGGTCAGCCCCAGCATTTT. Protein sequence: CASSWVGGQPQHF.

This clonotype was observed a few times. The V gene is TRBV7-2, the J gene TRBJ1-1; D uncertain. The length of the CDR3 is 15 residues. V shed 0 bases and J shed 0 bases, with 8 bases lying between them. In germline, CDR1 is SGHTA, CDR2 FQGNSA. The CDR3 protein is CASSLAATMNTEAFF. CDR3 in DNA: TGTGCCAGCAGCTTAGCTGCGACCATGAACACTGAAGCTTTCTTT.

This clonotype was seen only a few times. The chain recombines TRBV20-1 with TRBJ1-5, with D perhaps TRBD1 (6 bases). V was shortened by 3 bases and J by 3 bases, with 18 bases between the two germline ends. Germline CDR1 and CDR2: DFQATT and SNEGSKA (reference sequence). CDR3 length: 16 residues. As DNA, the CDR3 is TGCAGTGCTAGGGGCGGCGGGGGGGCCCACAATCAGCCCCAGCATTTT. Amino acid sequence: CSARGGGGAHNQPQHF.

In this sample, this clonotype turned up many times. The V call is TRBV20-1, the J call TRBJ1-2; the D gene is possibly TRBD1 (5 bases). The CDR3 totals 12 residues. CDR1 and CDR2 (germline): DFQATT, SNEGSKA (reference sequence). V lost 5 bases to trimming and J lost 2 bases, with 9 bases between them. This CDR3 is CSAQAGNYGYTF. CDR3 sequence (DNA): TGCAGTGCTCAAGCAGGGAACTATGGCTACACCTTC.

There are many counts of this clonotype. The chain carries TRBV6-4 and TRBJ2-3, with a weak D call TRBD2 (6 bases). The CDR3 consists of 12 residues. Germline V gene sequence: CDR1 MRHNA, CDR2 SNTAGT. The V gene lost 2 bases and the J gene lost 7 bases, with 7 bases spanning the gap. The chain's CDR3 is CASSDGGYTQYF. The CDR3 coding sequence is TGTGCCAGCAGTGACGGGGGGTATACGCAGTATTTT.

This clonotype was counted a few times. J is TRBJ2-7 and V is TRBV10-3, with 7 bases matching TRBD1. The germline gives CDR1 ENHRY, CDR2 SYGVKD. With 7 bases clipped from V and 7 bases from J, the junction kept 16 bases outside the gene matches. The CDR3 sequence is 15 residues long. In nucleotides, the CDR3 is TGTGCCATCACCAAGAACTCCGGGACAGCAGAGGAGCAGTACTTC. Encoded protein: CAITKNSGTAEEQYF.

Ten or more counts support this clonotype. The chain has TRBV5-5 and TRBJ1-5, with TRBD1 matching 8 bases. Germline CDR1 SGHKS, CDR2 YYEKEE (reference sequence). This CDR3 has 16 amino acids. V lost 5 bases, J lost 0 bases, and 7 bases stayed unmatched. This CDR3 is CASRPGQGLSNQPQHF. The CDR3 coding sequence is TGTGCCAGCAGACCCGGACAGGGCCTTAGCAATCAGCCCCAGCATTTT.

This clonotype was seen a handful of times. This chain uses TRBV7-2 with TRBJ2-1, with D hard to call. Trimming removed 5 bases from V and 7 bases from J, with 18 bases in between. The germline gives CDR1 SGHTA, CDR2 FQGNSA. There are 15 residues in the CDR3. CDR3 sequence reads: CASSLTLGRINEQFF. The CDR3 coding sequence is TGTGCCAGCAGCCTAACTCTCGGAAGGATAAATGAGCAGTTCTTC.

This clonotype was observed at least ten times. The chain links TRBV20-1 to TRBJ2-3, with unresolved D. Trimming cost V 2 bases and J 6 bases, with 6 bases left between them. CDR1 and CDR2 (germline): DFQATT, SNEGSKA (reference sequence). This CDR3 has 11 amino acids. In nucleotides, the CDR3 is TGCAGTGCTAGACTCCCTGATACGCAGTATTTT. This translates into CSARLPDTQYF.